The clone carrying this T cell receptor beta chain has only one observation. Treatment described: roughly 20 received Ad26.COV2.S at low or high dose, single or two shots; 5 received placebo; per-sample allocation not given. Sample collection was performed on day 63 after the first vaccine or placebo injection. Donor was an adult aged 18-55 years in Boston. The data were taken from a study of Ad26.COV2.S vaccination and SARS-CoV-2 variants. The data were produced by immunoSEQ multiplex PCR, yet TCRdb's version contains in-frame clones alone and is incomplete. The data contain some 350,000 clones, almost 90% of them singletons. This CDR3 has 14 residues.

Sample: peripheral blood, taken in a trial of Ad26.COV2.S vaccine versus placebo. This clonotype was obtained from a person aged 18-65 years who received the Ad26.COV2.S COVID-19 vaccine or a placebo. The rearrangement joins TRBV21-1 to TRBJ2-3. TRBV21-1 is listed as a pseudogene. The CDR3 nucleotides read TGTGCCAGCAGCCCCTGCAGGAGCGCAGATACGCAGTATTTT. Residues: CASSPCRSADTQYF.